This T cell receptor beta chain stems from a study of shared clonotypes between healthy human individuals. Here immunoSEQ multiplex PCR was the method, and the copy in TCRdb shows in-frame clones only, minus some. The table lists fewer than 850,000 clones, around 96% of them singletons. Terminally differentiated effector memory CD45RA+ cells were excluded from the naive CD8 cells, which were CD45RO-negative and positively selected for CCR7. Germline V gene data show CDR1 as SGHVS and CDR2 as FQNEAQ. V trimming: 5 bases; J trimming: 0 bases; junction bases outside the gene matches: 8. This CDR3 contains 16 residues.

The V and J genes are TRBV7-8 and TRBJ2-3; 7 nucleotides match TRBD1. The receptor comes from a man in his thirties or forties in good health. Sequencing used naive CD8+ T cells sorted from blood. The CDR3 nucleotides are TGTGCCAGCAGCCTCCTAGAGACAGGGAGCACAGATACGCAGTATTTT. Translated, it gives CASSLLETGSTDTQYF.